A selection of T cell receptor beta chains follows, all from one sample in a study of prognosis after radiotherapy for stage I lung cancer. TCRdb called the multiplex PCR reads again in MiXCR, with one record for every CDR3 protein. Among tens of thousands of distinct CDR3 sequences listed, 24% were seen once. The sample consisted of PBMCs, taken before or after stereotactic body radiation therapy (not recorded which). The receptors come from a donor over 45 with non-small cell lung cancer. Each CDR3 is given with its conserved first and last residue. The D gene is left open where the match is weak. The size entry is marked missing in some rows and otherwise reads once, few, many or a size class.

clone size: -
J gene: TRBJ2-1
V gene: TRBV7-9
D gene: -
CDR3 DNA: TGTGCCAGCAGCTTAGGGGACACCAAAAAGTTCTTC
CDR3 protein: CASSLGDTKKFF

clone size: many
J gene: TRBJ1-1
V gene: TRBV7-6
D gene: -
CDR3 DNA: TGTGCCAGCAGCGGGACCCTTGGCACTGAAGCTTTCTTT
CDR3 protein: CASSGTLGTEAFF

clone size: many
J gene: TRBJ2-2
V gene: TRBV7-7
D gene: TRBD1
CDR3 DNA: TGTGCTAGCAGCTTAGGGACAGGGGCCCCCGGGGAGCTGTTTTTT
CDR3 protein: CASSLGTGAPGELFF

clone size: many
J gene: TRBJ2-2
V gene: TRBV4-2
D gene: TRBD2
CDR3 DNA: TGTGCCAGCAGCCATATGCTAGCGGGGACAACGAACACCGGGGAGCTGTTTTTT
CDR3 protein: CASSHMLAGTTNTGELFF

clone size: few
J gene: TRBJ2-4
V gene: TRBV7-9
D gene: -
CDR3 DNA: TGTGCCAGCAGCTTAGGATTCGGGGACATTCAGTACTTC
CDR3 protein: CASSLGFGDIQYF

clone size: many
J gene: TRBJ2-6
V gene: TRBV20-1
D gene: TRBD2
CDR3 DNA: TGCAGTGCTAGAGGGACTAGCGGACTCTCTGGGGCCAACGTCCTGACTTTC
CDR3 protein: CSARGTSGLSGANVLTF

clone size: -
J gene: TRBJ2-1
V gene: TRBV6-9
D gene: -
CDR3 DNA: TGTGCCAGCAGTTACGCCGAACAGGGAAGGGAGCATTTCTTC
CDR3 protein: CASSYAEQGREHFF

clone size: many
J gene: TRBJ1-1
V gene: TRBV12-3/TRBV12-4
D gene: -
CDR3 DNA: TGTGCCAGCAGCCGAGGGGGGACTGAAGCTTTCTTT
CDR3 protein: CASSRGGTEAFF

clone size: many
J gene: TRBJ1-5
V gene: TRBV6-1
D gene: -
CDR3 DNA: TGTGCCAGCAGTCTAACAGGGAATCAGCCCCAGCATTTT
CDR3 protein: CASSLTGNQPQHF

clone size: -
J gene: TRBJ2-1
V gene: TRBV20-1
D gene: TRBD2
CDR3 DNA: TGCAGTGCTAGCGTGGCGGGAGGGCAATACAATGAGAAGTTCTTC
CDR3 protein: CSASVAGGQYNEKFF

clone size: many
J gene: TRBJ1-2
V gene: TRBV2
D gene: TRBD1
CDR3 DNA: TGTGCCAGCAGTGGGGACAGTGAGAATGGCTACACCTTC
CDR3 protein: CASSGDSENGYTF

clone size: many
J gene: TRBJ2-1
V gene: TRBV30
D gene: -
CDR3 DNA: TGTGCCTGGAGTGTACGGCCAAGGACTAACAATGAGCGGTTCTTC
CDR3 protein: CAWSVRPRTNNERFF

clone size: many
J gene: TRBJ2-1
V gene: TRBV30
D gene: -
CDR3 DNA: TGTGCCTCCGATCGGGGTGGGTTTGAGCAGTTCTTC
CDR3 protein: CASDRGGFEQFF

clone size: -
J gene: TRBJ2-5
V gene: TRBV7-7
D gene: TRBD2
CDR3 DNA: TGTGCCCAGCTTAGCCCGGGAGGGACGGAGACCCAGTACTTC
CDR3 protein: CAQLSPGGTETQYF

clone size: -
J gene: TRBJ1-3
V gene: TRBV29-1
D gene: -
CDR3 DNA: TGCAGCGTTGAGTCTGAATCGGGAAACACCATATATTTT
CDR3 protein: CSVESESGNTIYF

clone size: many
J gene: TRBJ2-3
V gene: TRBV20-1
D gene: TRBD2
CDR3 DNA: TGCAGTGCTCCGCCCGGGGGGGCCTTGGTTGATACGCAGTATTTT
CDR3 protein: CSAPPGGALVDTQYF

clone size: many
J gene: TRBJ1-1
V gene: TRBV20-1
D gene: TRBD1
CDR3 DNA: TGCAGTGCTAGACAGGGGGGGCAGGCTGAAGCTTTCTTT
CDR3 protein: CSARQGGQAEAFF

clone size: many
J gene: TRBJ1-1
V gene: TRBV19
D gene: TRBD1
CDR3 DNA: TGTGCCAGTAGACCCACGGACAGGGCCGGCATGAACACTGAAGCTTTCTTT
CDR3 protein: CASRPTDRAGMNTEAFF

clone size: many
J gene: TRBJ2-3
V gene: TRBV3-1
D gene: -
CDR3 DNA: TGTGCCAGCAGCGCCCGGGACGGCTACACAGATACGCAGTATTTT
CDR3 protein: CASSARDGYTDTQYF

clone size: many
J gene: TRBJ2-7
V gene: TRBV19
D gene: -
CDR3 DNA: TGTGCCAGTAGTATGCAAGCTTGGGATTCCTACGAGCAGTACTTC
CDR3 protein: CASSMQAWDSYEQYF

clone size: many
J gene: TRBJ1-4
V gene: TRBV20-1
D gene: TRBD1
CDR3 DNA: TGCAGTGCTGATGGACAGGGTGGGAGCGAAAAACTGTTTTTT
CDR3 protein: CSADGQGGSEKLFF

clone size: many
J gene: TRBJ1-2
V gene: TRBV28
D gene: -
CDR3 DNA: TGTGCCAGCAGTTACAGGGTCCACTATGGCTACACCTTC
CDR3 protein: CASSYRVHYGYTF

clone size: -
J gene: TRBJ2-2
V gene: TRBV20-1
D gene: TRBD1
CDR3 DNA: TGCAGTGCTCTCCGGGACAGGGTGACCGGGGAGCTGTTTTTT
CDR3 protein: CSALRDRVTGELFF

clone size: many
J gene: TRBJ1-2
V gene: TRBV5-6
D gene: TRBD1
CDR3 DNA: TGTGCCAGCAGCTTGGGGACAGGTCTCTATGGCTACACCTTC
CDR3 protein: CASSLGTGLYGYTF

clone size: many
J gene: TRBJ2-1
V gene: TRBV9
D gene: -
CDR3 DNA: TGTGCCAGCAGCTCCCGATCCTTCGCAGATGAGCAGTTCTTC
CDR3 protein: CASSSRSFADEQFF

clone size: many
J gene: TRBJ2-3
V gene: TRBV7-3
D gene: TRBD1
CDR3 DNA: TGTGCCAGCAGCTTAACGGGGACAGGGTTCAGCACAGATACGCAGTATTTT
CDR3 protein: CASSLTGTGFSTDTQYF

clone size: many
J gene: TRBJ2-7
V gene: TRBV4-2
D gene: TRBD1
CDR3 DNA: TGTGCCAGCAGCCGGACAGGGGGGTACTACGAGCAGTACTTC
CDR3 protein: CASSRTGGYYEQYF

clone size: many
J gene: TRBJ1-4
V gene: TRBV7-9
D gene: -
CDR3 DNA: TGTGCCAGCAGCGCACAGACAGCCGCAACTAATGAAAAACTGTTTTTT
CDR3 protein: CASSAQTAATNEKLFF

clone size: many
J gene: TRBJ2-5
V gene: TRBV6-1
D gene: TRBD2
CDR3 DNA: TGTGCCAGCAGTAGCGGGAGGCCCGCACAAGAGACCCAGTACTTC
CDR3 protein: CASSSGRPAQETQYF

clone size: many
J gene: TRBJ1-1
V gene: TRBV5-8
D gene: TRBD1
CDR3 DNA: TGTGCCAGCAGCGGTGACAGGGAGGGTTTCGAAGCTTTCTTT
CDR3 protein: CASSGDREGFEAFF

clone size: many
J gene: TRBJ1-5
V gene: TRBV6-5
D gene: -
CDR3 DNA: TGTGCCAGCAGTTACGGTCCACAGACCTATAGCAATCAGCCCCAGCATTTT
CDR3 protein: CASSYGPQTYSNQPQHF

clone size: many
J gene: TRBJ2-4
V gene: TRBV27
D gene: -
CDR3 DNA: TGTGCCAGCAGCCAAACAAGGACGGGAATAGCCAAAAACATTCAGTACTTC
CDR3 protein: CASSQTRTGIAKNIQYF